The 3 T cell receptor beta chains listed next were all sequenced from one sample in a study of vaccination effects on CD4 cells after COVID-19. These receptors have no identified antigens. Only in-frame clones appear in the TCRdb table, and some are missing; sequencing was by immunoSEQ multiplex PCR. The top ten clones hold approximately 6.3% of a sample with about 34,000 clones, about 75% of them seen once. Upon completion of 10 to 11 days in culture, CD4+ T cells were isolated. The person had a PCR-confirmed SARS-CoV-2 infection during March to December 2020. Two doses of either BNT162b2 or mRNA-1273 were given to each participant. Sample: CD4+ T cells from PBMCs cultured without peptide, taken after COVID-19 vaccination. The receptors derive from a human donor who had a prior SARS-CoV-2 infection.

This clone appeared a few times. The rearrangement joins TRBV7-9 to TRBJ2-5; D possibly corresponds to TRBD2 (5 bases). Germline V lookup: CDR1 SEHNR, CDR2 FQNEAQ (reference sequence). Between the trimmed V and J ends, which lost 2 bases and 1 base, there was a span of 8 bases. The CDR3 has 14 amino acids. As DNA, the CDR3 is TGTGCCAGCAGCTTAATCCGGGGCCAAGAGACCCAGTACTTC. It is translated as CASSLIRGQETQYF.

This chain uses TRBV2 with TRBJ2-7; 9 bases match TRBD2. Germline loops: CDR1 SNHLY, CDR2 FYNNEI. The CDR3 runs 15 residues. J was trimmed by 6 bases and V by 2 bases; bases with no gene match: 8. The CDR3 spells CASSEWPSGDFEQYF. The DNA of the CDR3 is TGTGCCAGCAGTGAATGGCCTAGCGGGGACTTCGAGCAGTACTTC.

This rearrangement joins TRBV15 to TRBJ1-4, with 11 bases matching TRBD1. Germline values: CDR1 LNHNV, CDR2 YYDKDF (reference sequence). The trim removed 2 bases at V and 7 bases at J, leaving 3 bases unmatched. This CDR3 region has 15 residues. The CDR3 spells CATSRRTGGSEKLFF. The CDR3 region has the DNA TGTGCCACCAGCAGAAGGACAGGGGGCTCTGAAAAACTGTTTTTT.